This TCR beta chain is drawn from a study of tumor-infiltrating lymphocytes in primary liver carcinoma. On the study more broadly: Cases comprised patients with primary liver carcinoma who received surgical resection. Men as well as women, aged 30 to 69 years, made up the patients. Study-level points and caveats: Whereas tumor region pairs overlapped more, tumor-adjacent and tumor-blood pairs overlapped less.

Constant-region priming of roughly 0.45 ug total RNA yielded TCR beta cDNA. Amplification in three nested multiplex PCR rounds with slightly modified ARM-PCR gave rise to TCR beta libraries. TRBV1-TRBV30 forward and Cbeta reverse primers drove the first two roughly 11-cycle rounds. MiXCR was run by TCRdb on the multiplex PCR reads, yielding one entry per CDR3 protein. The table lists fewer than 350,000 distinct CDR3 sequences, roughly two thirds of them singletons. The CDR3 is 15 amino acids. The V gene's germline CDR1 is SGHAT and CDR2 FQNNGV. The researchers obtained blood RNA from unsorted whole blood and also extracted germline DNA. Sampling before surgery obtained around 4.4 milliliters of peripheral blood. A remark on this clonotype: Its antigen is unidentified. A single base separates this from a much larger clone, so it may be a read error.

The receptor was derived from a man aged 35 to 55 with primary liver carcinoma and hepatitis B virus infection. The sequenced sample consisted of peripheral blood. This rearrangement joins TRBV11-2 to TRBJ2-5, with 9 bases that match TRBD2. DNA of the CDR3: TGTGCCAACAGCTTAACAGCGGGAGGTCGGGAGACCCAGTACTTC. Protein: CANSLTAGGRETQYF.